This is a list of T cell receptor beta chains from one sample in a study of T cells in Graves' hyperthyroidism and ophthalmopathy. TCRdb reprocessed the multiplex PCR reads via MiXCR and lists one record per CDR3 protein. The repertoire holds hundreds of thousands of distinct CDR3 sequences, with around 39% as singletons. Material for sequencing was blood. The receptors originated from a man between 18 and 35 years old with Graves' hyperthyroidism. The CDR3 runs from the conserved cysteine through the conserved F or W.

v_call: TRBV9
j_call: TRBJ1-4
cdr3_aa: CASSPQDGSSVFF

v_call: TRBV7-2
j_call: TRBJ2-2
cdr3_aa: CASSPEGLAPGELFF

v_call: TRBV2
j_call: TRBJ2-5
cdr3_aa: CASSLRTSRGETQYF

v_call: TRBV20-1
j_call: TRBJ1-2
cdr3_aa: CSAAGQGGYGYTF

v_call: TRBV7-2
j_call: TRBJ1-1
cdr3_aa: CASSFFPSLDSLNTEAFF

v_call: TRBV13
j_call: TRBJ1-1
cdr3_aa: CASSWGSGAGRTFAEAFF

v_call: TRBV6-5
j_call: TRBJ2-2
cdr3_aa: CASSSGQGHTGELFF

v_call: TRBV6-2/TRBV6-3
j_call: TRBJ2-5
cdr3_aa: CASRRGPIETQYF

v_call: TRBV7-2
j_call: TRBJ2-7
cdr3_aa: CASSWGLAGSYEQYF

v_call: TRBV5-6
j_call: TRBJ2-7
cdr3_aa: CASSFGTVLQQYF

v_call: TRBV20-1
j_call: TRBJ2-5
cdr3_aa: CSARGDQETQYF

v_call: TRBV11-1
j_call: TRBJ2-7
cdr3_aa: CASSEPGQGNNEQYF

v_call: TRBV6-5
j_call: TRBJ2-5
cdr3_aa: CASTEGTGTQYF

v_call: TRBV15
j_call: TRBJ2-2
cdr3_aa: CATSELLAGELFF

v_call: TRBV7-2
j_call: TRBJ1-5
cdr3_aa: CASSLAQTSNQPQHF

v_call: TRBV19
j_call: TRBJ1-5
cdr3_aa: CASRPRDIGPQHF

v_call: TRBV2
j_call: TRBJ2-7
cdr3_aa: CASSADRLPTYEQYF

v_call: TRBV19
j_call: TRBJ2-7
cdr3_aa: CASRPGLAGYEQYF

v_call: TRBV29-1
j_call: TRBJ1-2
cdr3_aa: CSVVWGQGSYGYTF

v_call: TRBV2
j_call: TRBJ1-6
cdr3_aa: CASSADRGRFTRDSPLHF

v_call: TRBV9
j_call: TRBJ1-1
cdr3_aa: CASSVGQGANTEAFF

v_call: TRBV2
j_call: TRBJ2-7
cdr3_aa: CASSRSEFYEQYF

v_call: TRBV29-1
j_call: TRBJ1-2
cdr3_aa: CSGYHTDRYGYTF

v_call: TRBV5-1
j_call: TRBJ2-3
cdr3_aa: CASSEGVGTDTQYF

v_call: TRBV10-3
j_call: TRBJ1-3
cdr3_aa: CAIMRDASTSSGNTIYF

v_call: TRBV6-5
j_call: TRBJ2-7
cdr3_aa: CASSDGEASNEQYF

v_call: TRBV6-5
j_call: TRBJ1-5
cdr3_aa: CASSSSRADPSIF

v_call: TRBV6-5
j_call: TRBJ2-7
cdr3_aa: CAITETGRREVLYF